This TCR beta chain was sequenced for a study of blood T cell repertoires in COVID-19. Measured with immunoSEQ multiplex PCR; TCRdb has only the in-frame clones, and not every one. Of 450,000 or so clones in the sample, around 90% were seen once. Seattle's enrolled individuals joined amid active infection and were then monitored longitudinally. Sequences were obtained from peripheral blood. This receptor was taken from a man aged 18 to 29 with COVID-19, enrolled during active disease.

The CDR3 is CASSFETGPYEQYF. As DNA, the CDR3 is TGCGCCAGCAGCTTCGAGACAGGTCCCTACGAGCAGTACTTC. This sequence joins TRBV5-1 and TRBJ2-7, with D tentatively TRBD1 (6 bases). Germline V gene data show CDR1 as SGHRS and CDR2 as YFSETQ. This CDR3 comprises 14 residues. Trimming pared 2 bases from V and 2 bases from J, leaving 11 bases between.